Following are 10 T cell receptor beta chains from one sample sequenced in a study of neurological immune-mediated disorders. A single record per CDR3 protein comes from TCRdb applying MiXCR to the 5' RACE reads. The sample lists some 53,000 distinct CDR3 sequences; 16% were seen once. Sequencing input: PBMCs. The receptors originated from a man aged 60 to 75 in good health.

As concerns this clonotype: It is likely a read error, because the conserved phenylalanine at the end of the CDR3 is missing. The CDR3: CASSPGGLENEQFS. The DNA of the CDR3 is TGTGCCAGCAGCCCCGGGGGACTAGAGAATGAGCAGTTCTCA. The chain combines TRBV7-3 with TRBJ2-1; 8 positions agree with TRBD2. V trimming: 5 bases; J trimming: 7 bases; junction bases outside the gene matches: 7. The CDR3 extends over 14 amino acids. Looked up from germline, CDR1 is SGHTA and CDR2 is FQGTGA.

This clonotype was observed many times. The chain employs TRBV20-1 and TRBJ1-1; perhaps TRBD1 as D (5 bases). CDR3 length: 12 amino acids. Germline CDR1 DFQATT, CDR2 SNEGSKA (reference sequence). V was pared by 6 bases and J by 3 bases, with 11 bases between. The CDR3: CSAPGVDTEAFF. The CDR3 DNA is TGCAGTGCCCCGGGGGTCGACACTGAAGCTTTCTTT.

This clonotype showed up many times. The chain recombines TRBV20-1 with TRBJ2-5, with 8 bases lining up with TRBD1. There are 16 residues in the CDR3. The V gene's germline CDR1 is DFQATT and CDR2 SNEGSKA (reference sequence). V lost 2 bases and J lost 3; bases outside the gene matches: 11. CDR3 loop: CSARSRQGLLKETQYF. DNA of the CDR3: TGCAGTGCTAGATCCAGACAGGGGCTTTTAAAAGAGACCCAGTACTTC.

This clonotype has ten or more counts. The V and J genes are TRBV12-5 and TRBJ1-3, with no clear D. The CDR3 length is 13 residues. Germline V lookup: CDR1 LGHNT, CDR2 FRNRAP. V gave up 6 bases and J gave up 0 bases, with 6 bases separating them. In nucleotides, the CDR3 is TGTGCTAGTGGCCAGAGCTCTGGAAACACCATATATTTT. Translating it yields CASGQSSGNTIYF.

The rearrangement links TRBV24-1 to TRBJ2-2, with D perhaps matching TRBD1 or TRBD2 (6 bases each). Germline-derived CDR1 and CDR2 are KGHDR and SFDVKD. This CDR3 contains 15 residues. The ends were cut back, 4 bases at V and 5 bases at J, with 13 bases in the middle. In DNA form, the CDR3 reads TGTGCCACCAGTGAGTCCGGAGGGGGTACCGGGGAGCTGTTTTTT. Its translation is CATSESGGGTGELFF.

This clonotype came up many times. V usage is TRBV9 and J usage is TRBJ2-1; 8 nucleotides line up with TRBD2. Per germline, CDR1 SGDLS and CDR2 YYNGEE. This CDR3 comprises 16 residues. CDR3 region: CVLTGSGGPSYNEQFF. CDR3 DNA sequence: TGTGTCTTGACCGGTTCGGGAGGGCCCTCCTACAATGAGCAGTTCTTC.

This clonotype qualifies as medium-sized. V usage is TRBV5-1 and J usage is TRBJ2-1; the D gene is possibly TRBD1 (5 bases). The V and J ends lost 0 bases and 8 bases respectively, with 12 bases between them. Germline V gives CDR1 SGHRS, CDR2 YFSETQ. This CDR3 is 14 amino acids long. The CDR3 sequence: CASSLEGDGDEQFF. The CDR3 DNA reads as TGCGCCAGCAGCTTGGAAGGGGATGGCGATGAGCAGTTCTTC.

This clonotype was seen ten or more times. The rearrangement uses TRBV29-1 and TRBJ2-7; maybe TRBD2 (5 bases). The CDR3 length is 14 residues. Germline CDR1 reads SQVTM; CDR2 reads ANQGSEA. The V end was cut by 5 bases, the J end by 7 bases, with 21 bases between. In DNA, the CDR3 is TGCAGCGTTTCCGGACTGGATCCCTCCAGGGAGCAGTACTTC. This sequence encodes CSVSGLDPSREQYF.

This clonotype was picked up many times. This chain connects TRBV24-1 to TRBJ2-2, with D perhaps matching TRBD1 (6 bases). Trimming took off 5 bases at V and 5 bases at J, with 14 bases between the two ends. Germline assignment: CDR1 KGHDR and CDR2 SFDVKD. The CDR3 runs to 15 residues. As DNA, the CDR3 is TGTGCCACCAGTGGTGACAGGCGGAGAACCGGGGAGCTGTTTTTT. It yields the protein CATSGDRRRTGELFF.

The CDR3 reads CASSRRTGKTSGRVNTQYF. In DNA form, the CDR3 reads TGTGCCAGCAGCCGGAGGACAGGGAAAACTAGCGGGAGGGTCAATACGCAGTATTTT. This chain connects TRBV7-2 to TRBJ2-3, with 13 bases aligning to TRBD2. Germline V CDR1 and CDR2: SGHTA, FQGNSA. J gave up 7 bases and V 5 bases, and 18 bases lay outside the gene matches. This CDR3 has 19 residues.